This paragraph reports one T cell receptor (beta chain). Germline CDR1 and CDR2: MGHDK and SYGVNS. Trimming pared 1 base from V and 0 bases from J, leaving 15 bases between. This CDR3 is 17 amino acids long. The data originate from a study of blood T cell repertoires in COVID-19. Across the study: There were acute and convalescent COVID-19 samples, and they came from the United States, Italy and Spain. The cDNA or gDNA used as material had been derived from T cells, B-cell-depleted T cells, or PBMCs.

How the authors handled the data: Researchers report that nucleated cell counts were estimated from reference gene primer amplification. This table comes from immunoSEQ multiplex PCR, and its TCRdb copy is limited to in-frame clones, with some not included. V, J and clone size derive from that table, while D and trimming were established from the DNA sequence. The sample gives over 200,000 clones, approximately 91% of which show up once; about 2.5% is in the top ten. The V gene is TRBV25-1, the J gene TRBJ1-1, with D unresolved. Input material: peripheral blood. The receptor's source is a woman aged 60-75 years with acute or convalescent COVID-19. The CDR3 loop is CASSESGFAELNTEAFF. The DNA of the CDR3 is TGTGCCAGCAGTGAATCCGGGTTTGCAGAGTTGAACACTGAAGCTTTCTTT.